The TCR beta chain under discussion was sequenced for a study of human T cells and chemical hapten exposure (dated by TCRdb to about 2021). Study-level background: For sensitization, 2% DPC in acetone was applied to a roughly 2 cm by roughly 2 cm area of upper inner arm skin. Weekly therapeutic DPC doses were additionally applied to the scalp of patients throughout the approximately 25-week study period. Patch testing was performed on the upper back with Finn chambers containing 0.01% DPC, and the patch tests were scored after 6 days according to International Contact Dermatitis Research Group standards. The mostly female patient cohort included alopecia areata with under or over 50% scalp involvement, alopecia totalis and alopecia universalis. Libraries were pooled for sequencing, and variation in per-sample TCR yields was attributed mainly to small differences in library volumes within the pool. In alopecia patients, the study followed how the peripheral blood TCR repertoire changed in vivo over primary and secondary sensitization to diphenylcyclopropenone (DPC), a hapten. Blood was sampled from patients pre-sensitization (week 0) and at 2, 6 and about 24 weeks after DPC sensitization. For TCR sequencing, blood came from about 28 alopecia patients at anywhere from one to four time points (pre-sensitization, 2, 6 and 24 weeks).

The germline V gene specifies SGHTA as CDR1 and FQGNSA as CDR2. V is shortened by 4 bases, J by 4 bases, and the region joining them spans 10 bases. The CDR3 contains 13 residues, cysteine and phenylalanine counted. Only the CDR3 region is kept as DNA, spanning 39 bases read in frame from base 1. This clonotype showed up many times. The target of this receptor is not known. No much larger clone exists at a distance of one base, and base qualities are not known. Libraries were made using RACE. The listed sequencing device is NextSeq 500. Library preparation attached unique molecular identifiers to individual cDNA molecules for quantitative, reproducible TCR counting. Each blood RNA sample was used to sequence both TCR alpha and TCR beta chains. For the original study's pipeline: Samples had a median of 95,638 TCRs, with a range from roughly 23,224 to 750,000. V, J and CDR3 annotation of the TCR reads was performed with the Decombinator software suite. For the PS versus PT1 abundance plots, all samples were subsampled to the same number of TCRs (28,000). TCRs were defined as expanded if absent before sensitization and observed at least eight times at the 2-week time point. The raw public data were reprocessed by TCRdb itself: fastp quality trimming at Q25, MiXCR clonotype calling, in-frame beta chains only. Every CDR3 protein is listed once, alongside the most common genes and DNA of its rows. It is TCRdb's table, rather than the study itself, that gives the V and J calls and clone size. This sample holds roughly 100,000 distinct CDR3 sequences; roughly 8.8% were observed only once. The ten largest clonotypes hold about 3.5% of the sample.

General findings and caveats noted by the study authors: Expanded TCRs formed significantly more large CDR3 similarity clusters than pre-sensitization or healthy control sets, consistent with antigen-driven responses. Repeated subsampling changed both the strength of the expansion versus patch-test correlation and the threshold at which that correlation became significant. Because every patient had alopecia, a presumed autoimmune disease, the patients' immune response might differ from that of healthy individuals. Patch test score was positively correlated with the number of PT1 expanded TCRs, with significance at thresholds 8, 16 and 32 but not at 4. The number of TCRs above 1 in 1000 frequency did not change with DPC sensitization; there was no evidence of global repertoire structure alterations.

In light of the paper, this sample's time point label describes: pre-sensitization, week 0. The treatment or condition label, read with the paper, signifies: therapeutic diphenylcyclopropenone sensitization with weekly scalp DPC. At each patch-test visit, blood was drawn before the patch test was applied. Patients were eligible if aged 18 to 70, diagnosed with alopecia and judged suitable for DPC therapy, and pregnant patients were excluded. Total RNA was extracted from unfractionated whole blood collected in Tempus Blood RNA tubes. This chain joins TRBV7-2 to TRBJ1-2; no D gene call is confident. The receptor's source is a woman aged 35 to 49 with alopecia areata. Some clones in this sample may be carry-over from other donors' samples. Sequencing used whole blood, obtained in connection with sensitization to the hapten diphenylcyclopropenone (DPC). The CDR3 sequence is CASSSPNGYGYTF. The DNA sequence is as follows: TGTGCCAGCAGCTCTCCTAACGGCTATGGCTACACCTTC. Extended through the reference TRBV7-2 and TRBJ1-2 proteins, this CDR3 yields the full variable domain: GAGVSQSPSNKVTEKGKDVELRCDPISGHTALYWYRQSLGQGLEFLIYFQGNSAPDKSGLPSDRFSAERTGGSVSTLTIQRTQQEDSAVYLCASSSPNGYGYTFGSGTRLTVV.